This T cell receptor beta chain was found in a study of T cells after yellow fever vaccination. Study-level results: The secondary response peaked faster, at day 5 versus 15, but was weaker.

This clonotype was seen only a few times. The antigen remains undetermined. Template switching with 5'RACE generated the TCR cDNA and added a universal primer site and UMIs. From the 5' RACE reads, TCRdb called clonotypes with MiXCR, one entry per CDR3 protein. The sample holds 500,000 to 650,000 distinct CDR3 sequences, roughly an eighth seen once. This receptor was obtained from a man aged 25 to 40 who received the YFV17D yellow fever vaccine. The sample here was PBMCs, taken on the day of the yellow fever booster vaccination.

The CDR3 loop is CATQLERNEQFF. The CDR3, as DNA: TGTGCCACCCAACTAGAGAGGAATGAGCAGTTCTTC. The chain has TRBV2 and TRBJ2-1; D possibly corresponds to TRBD2 (5 bases). Trimming left V 10 bases short and J 7 bases short, with 14 bases between. The germline gives CDR1 SNHLY, CDR2 FYNNEI. This CDR3 is built from 12 residues.